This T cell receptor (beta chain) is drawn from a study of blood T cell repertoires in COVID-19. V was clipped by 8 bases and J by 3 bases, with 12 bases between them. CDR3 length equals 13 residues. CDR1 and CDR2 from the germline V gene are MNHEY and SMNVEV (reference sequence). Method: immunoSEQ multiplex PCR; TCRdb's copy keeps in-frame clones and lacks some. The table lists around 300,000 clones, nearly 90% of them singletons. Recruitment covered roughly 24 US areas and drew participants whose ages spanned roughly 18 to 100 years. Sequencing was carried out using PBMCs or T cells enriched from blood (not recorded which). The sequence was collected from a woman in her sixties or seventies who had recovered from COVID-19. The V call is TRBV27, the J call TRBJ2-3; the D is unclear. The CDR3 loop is CASSSVLTDTQYF. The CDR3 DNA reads TGTGCCAGCTCTTCGGTTCTAACAGATACGCAGTATTTT.